This T cell receptor beta chain was identified in a study of cytomegalovirus exposure and HLA in healthy donors. Study-wide results and limits: There were 150 to 200 TCR beta chains listed as cytomegalovirus-associated.

The CDR3 covers 17 residues. Germline loops: CDR1 MDHEN, CDR2 SYDVKM. Trimming stripped 1 base from V and 1 base from J, with 13 bases between. The PCR was carried out with 60 Vbeta primers and 13 Jbeta primers. Libraries were prepared by immunoSEQ multiplex PCR; TCRdb keeps only in-frame clonotypes and omits some of them. Among fewer than 120,000 clones, approximately 82% were seen once, and the ten largest hold roughly an eighth. Comment on this clone: The target antigen is unknown.

This clonotype originated in a man aged 25-45 years in good health and CMV-seropositive. What was sequenced was PBMCs. This chain links TRBV28 with TRBJ2-2; D uncertain. The CDR3 loop is CASSLLFQDRNTGELFF. Written as DNA, the CDR3 is TGTGCCAGCAGTTTATTATTCCAGGATCGGAACACCGGGGAGCTGTTTTTT.